Shown below are 15 T cell receptor beta chains from a single sample sequenced in a study of molecular identifiers for immune sequencing clone quantification. From the PCR reads, TCRdb called clonotypes with MiXCR, one entry per CDR3 protein. The repertoire has more than 300,000 distinct CDR3 sequences, 20% to 25% of them found once; the top ten carry over 0.7%. Input material: naive CD8+ T cells from blood, with Jurkat cell RNA spiked in. The subset here: FACS-sorted CD8+CD4-CCR7+CD45RA+ naive T cells. These receptor sequences come from a human donor in good health. Some libraries in this study had Jurkat cell RNA spiked in.

This clonotype was detected many times. V is TRBV4-1 and J is TRBJ2-4; TRBD1 matches at 7 bases. Germline values: CDR1 MGHRA, CDR2 YSYEKL. The CDR3 spans 16 residues. V trimming: 0 bases; J trimming: 2 bases; junction bases outside the gene matches: 4. The CDR3 here is CASSQEIRGTKNIQYF. In nucleotides, the CDR3 is TGCGCCAGCAGCCAAGAGATCAGGGGGACCAAAAACATTCAGTACTTC.

A word on this clonotype: Since a much larger clone is just one base distant, this may be a read error. The chain employs TRBV10-3 and TRBJ2-1; 7 bases agree with TRBD1. Germline values: CDR1 ENHRY, CDR2 SYGVKD. There are 16 residues in the CDR3. Trimming at V came to 8 bases and at J to 12 bases, leaving 22 bases not matched to a gene. For the CDR3, the DNA is TGTGCCATCGGTGCGATATCGGGACAGCGGACCCCTGGGCAGTTCTTC. Protein sequence: CAIGAISGQRTPGQFF.

This clonotype was picked up many times. The genes are TRBV29-1 and TRBJ2-4, with D perhaps matching TRBD1 or TRBD2 (5 bases each). Germline assignment: CDR1 SQVTM and CDR2 ANQGSEA. Trimming pared 6 bases from V and 0 bases from J, leaving 15 bases between. The CDR3 covers 15 residues. The CDR3 DNA sequence: TGCAGCGTCGTAGGGACGAGTCTAGCCAAAAACATTCAGTACTTC. Protein product: CSVVGTSLAKNIQYF.

Details on this clonotype: Just one base apart from a much larger clone, this may be a read error. This rearrangement joins TRBV7-3 to TRBJ2-1, with 7 bases matching TRBD1. CDR1 and CDR2 (germline): SGHTA, FQGTGA. The CDR3 contains 17 residues. The CDR3 DNA reads TGTGCCAGCAGCTTAGGATTCCGGGACAGTTCCTACAATGAGCAGCTCTTC. Its protein product is CASSLGFRDSSYNEQLF.

A remark on this clonotype: This clone may be a read error of a much larger clone one base away. The genes are TRBV20-1 and TRBJ2-3; the D gene could be TRBD1 or TRBD2 (5 bases each). CDR1 DFQATT and CDR2 SNEGSKA come from the germline V gene (reference sequence). Trimming pared 4 bases from V and 3 bases from J, leaving 11 bases between. This CDR3 contains 13 residues. CDR3 in amino acids: CSATGRTTDTQYF. CDR3 coding DNA: TGCAGTGCTACGGGACGGACTACAGATACGCAGTATTTT.

Regarding this clonotype: Possible read error: a much larger clone is one base away. The chain is built from TRBV30 and TRBJ2-7; the match to TRBD2 covers 7 bases. The germline CDR1 and CDR2 sequences are GTSNPN and SVGIG (reference sequence). The CDR3 covers 12 residues. The CDR3 here is CAWNWEGYEQCF. DNA for the CDR3: TGTGCCTGGAATTGGGAGGGCTACGAGCAGTGCTTC.

In this sample, this clonotype turned up many times. The V and J genes are TRBV2 and TRBJ2-7; D gene uncertain. Trimming left V 2 bases short and J 2 bases short, with 10 bases between. CDR1 is SNHLY, CDR2 FYNNEI, per germline. The CDR3 runs to 14 residues. CDR3 loop: CASSEWVGAYEQYF. CDR3 coding DNA: TGTGCCAGCAGTGAATGGGTTGGGGCCTACGAGCAGTACTTC.

In this sample, this clonotype turned up many times. The gene calls are TRBV10-3 and TRBJ2-7; D remains ambiguous. Trimming cost V 0 bases and J 2 bases, with 11 bases left between them. CDR1 ENHRY and CDR2 SYGVKD come from the germline V gene. The CDR3 sequence is 15 residues long. In nucleotides, the CDR3 is TGTGCCATCAGTGAGTCGTTGCAGGCTGCCTACGAGCAGTACTTC. Its translation is CAISESLQAAYEQYF.

This clonotype was detected ten times or more. The DNA of the CDR3 is TGTGCCAGCAGTTACAACGTACCTCTCGGAAACACTGAAGCTTTCTTT. It yields the protein CASSYNVPLGNTEAFF. This sequence joins TRBV6-2 or TRBV6-3 and TRBJ1-1; D unclear. In germline, CDR1 is MNHEY, CDR2 SVGEGT. V dropped 2 bases and J dropped 2 bases, with 15 bases sitting between them. The CDR3 sequence is 16 residues long.

In its sample, this clonotype was seen many times. The J gene is TRBJ1-1, the V gene TRBV6-2 or TRBV6-3; D is undetermined. The germline V and J ends were trimmed by 8 bases and 1 base, with 11 bases remaining between them. Germline CDR1 is MNHEY and CDR2 is SVGEGT. The CDR3 has 13 residues. CDR3 nucleotide sequence: TGTGCCAGCGGAGCCTTTTGGAACACTGAAGCTTTCTTT. Its protein is CASGAFWNTEAFF.

The CDR3 DNA sequence: TGTGCCAGCAGCTTCGGGACAGGGGGCTGCGAGCAGTACTTC. Residues: CASSFGTGGCEQYF. The genes are TRBV12-3 or TRBV12-4 and TRBJ2-7; TRBD1 aligns across 12 bases. Trimming took 6 bases from V and 6 from J; bases not matched to a gene: 6. This CDR3 region has 14 residues.

V and J are TRBV20-1 and TRBJ2-7; 9 bases map to TRBD2. V shed 6 bases, J shed 0 bases, and the junction held 6 bases outside the gene matches. The CDR3 has 14 amino acids. The germline V gene has CDR1 DFQATT and CDR2 SNEGSKA (reference sequence). The CDR3 DNA sequence: TGCAGTGCCCTGACTAGCGGAAGCTCCTACGAGCAGTACTTC. This encodes CSALTSGSSYEQYF.

This clonotype was found many times. The V and J genes are TRBV28 and TRBJ1-5; D unresolved. Germline assignment: CDR1 MDHEN and CDR2 SYDVKM. V shed 3 bases and J shed 6 bases, with 12 bases lying between them. The CDR3 extends over 14 amino acids. The CDR3 region is CASSLGIVSQPQHF. CDR3 coding DNA: TGTGCCAGCAGTTTGGGAATAGTGAGTCAGCCCCAGCATTTT.

Details on this clonotype: The junction differs from germline at one of its ends, possibly a read error. This chain's CDR3 is CAVSGGGGTHYEQYF. CDR3 DNA sequence: TGTGCCGTCAGTGGTGGCGGGGGGACCCATTACGAGCAGTACTTC. V and J are TRBV10-3 and TRBJ2-7; 8 bases align to TRBD2. The V gene's germline CDR1 is ENHRY and CDR2 SYGVKD. The CDR3 is made up of 15 amino acids.

In this sample, this clonotype turned up many times. This sequence joins TRBV15 and TRBJ2-1; the D gene is possibly TRBD1 (5 bases). From germline, CDR1 is LNHNV and CDR2 YYDKDF (reference sequence). V was pared by 5 bases and J by 4 bases, with 9 bases between. This CDR3 is built from 13 residues. CDR3 DNA sequence: TGTGCCACCAGCGGGGCCCCGTACAATGAGCAGTTCTTC. It translates to CATSGAPYNEQFF.